The 5 T cell receptor beta chains below come from one sample, sequenced in a study of identical twins (dated by TCRdb to the mid-2010s). Libraries were built with 5' RACE. For sequencing, an Illumina HiSeq 2000 was employed. Starting from the raw public reads, TCRdb applied fastp trimming at Q25, assembled clones with MiXCR and retained in-frame beta chains. Each record represents a unique CDR3 protein, reported with the most common genes and DNA among its rows. Counted in this sample were 200,000 to 250,000 distinct CDR3 sequences; 7.5% of them appeared once. In total, the top ten clones hold under 7% of the sample. These data were also reused for a study on yellow fever vaccine responses in identical twins.

Material for sequencing was CD8+ T cells sorted from blood. The source of these receptors is a woman between 18 and 30 years old in good health.

This rearrangement joins TRBV24-1 to TRBJ2-5, with TRBD2 matching 11 bases. The CDR3 length is 15 residues. V shed 3 bases, J shed 3 bases, and the junction held 2 bases outside the gene matches. Germline assignment: CDR1 KGHDR and CDR2 SFDVKD. CDR3 nucleotides: TGTGCCACCAGTGATCCGGGACTAGCGGAAGAGACCCAGTACTTC. Residues: CATSDPGLAEETQYF.

J is TRBJ1-1 and V is TRBV12-3 or TRBV12-4, with 8 positions matching TRBD1. J gave up 4 bases and V 6 bases, and 4 bases lay outside the gene matches. There are 13 residues in the CDR3. This CDR3 reads CASSSGTGTEAFF. CDR3 DNA sequence: TGTGCCAGCAGCTCCGGGACAGGCACTGAAGCTTTCTTT.

This clonotype was seen many times. The rearrangement links TRBV6-1 to TRBJ2-1; no clear D gene. Looked up from germline, CDR1 is MNHNS and CDR2 is SASEGT. The CDR3 has 15 residues. V shed 4 bases and J shed 5 bases, with 15 bases lying between them. This chain's CDR3 is CASSADRIGNNEQFF. The CDR3 DNA follows: TGTGCCAGCAGTGCCGACCGAATAGGCAACAATGAGCAGTTCTTC.

The chain employs TRBV7-9 and TRBJ2-1, with D hard to call. From germline, CDR1 is SEHNR and CDR2 FQNEAQ (reference sequence). The ends were cut back, 1 base at V and 4 bases at J, with 8 bases in the middle. This CDR3 has 14 residues. The CDR3 region has the DNA TGTGCCAGCAGCTTAGTGTCTAATTACAATGAGCAGTTCTTC. This translates into CASSLVSNYNEQFF.

CDR3 in amino acids: CASSTSGRAGFRGYEQYF. CDR3 DNA: TGTGCCAGCAGTACTAGCGGGAGGGCCGGATTTCGAGGGTACGAGCAGTACTTC. The J gene is TRBJ2-7, the V gene TRBV12-3 or TRBV12-4, with TRBD2 matching 13 bases. This CDR3 spans 18 amino acids. V lost 5 bases to trimming and J lost 4 bases; unmatched junction nucleotides: 14.